This T cell receptor beta chain was recovered during a study of blood T cell repertoires in COVID-19. About the research overall: COVID-19 samples collected from the United States, Italy and Spain covered acute and convalescent phases. PBMCs, B-cell-depleted T cells, or T cells were the source of the cDNA or gDNA that made up the material.

In the authors' methods: Reference gene primer amplification gave estimated nucleated cell counts. Using immunoSEQ multiplex PCR, the repertoire was profiled, and TCRdb retains in-frame clones only, with some absent. The DNA gave D and trimming, while V, J and clone size come from that table. The sample lists 65,000 to 100,000 clones, around 80% occurring once. The V and J ends lost 2 bases and 1 base respectively, with 10 bases between them. The CDR3 length is 14 residues. Germline V gene lookup returns CDR1 SGHNT and CDR2 YYREEE (reference sequence). The sequence came from a woman of 80 years or more with acute or convalescent COVID-19. The sequenced sample was peripheral blood. The chain joins TRBV5-4 to TRBJ2-7; D call uncertain. Here the CDR3 reads CASSLSETSYEQYF. For the CDR3, the DNA is TGTGCCAGCAGCTTATCGGAGACTTCCTACGAGCAGTACTTC.